This TCR beta chain derives from a study of CD4 T cells in relation to SARS-CoV-2 and coronaviruses. The table came from immunoSEQ multiplex PCR; TCRdb's copy has only in-frame clones and leaves some out. The sample holds about 68,000 clones; 93% are singletons and the top ten take approximately 0.21%. Unexposed donor CD4+ T cells date from about 2011-2018, before the COVID-19 pandemic. In germline, CDR1 is GTSNPN, CDR2 SVGIG (reference sequence). The CDR3 consists of 15 residues. The germline V and J ends were trimmed by 1 base and 1 base, with 12 bases remaining between them. The receptor was isolated from a human donor in good health. Source material: naive CD4+ T cells from PBMCs. Subset indicated: naive CD4+ T cells isolated by negative enrichment. The chain employs TRBV30 and TRBJ2-3; tentatively, D is TRBD1 (6 bases). The CDR3 region is CAWSAGNRGTDTQYF. The CDR3 DNA is TGTGCCTGGAGTGCGGGGAACAGGGGCACAGATACGCAGTATTTT. Drawing the rest from reference TRBV30 and TRBJ2-3, the complete variable domain is SQTIHQWPATLVQPVGSPLSLECTVEGTSNPNLYWYRQAAGRGLQLLFYSVGIGQISSEVPQNLSASRPQDRQFILSSKKLLLSDSGFYLCAWSAGNRGTDTQYFGPGTRLTVL.